The TCR beta chain described here comes from a study of T-cell memory formation after mild COVID-19. Study information: TCR clusters showed largely donor specificity.

Regarding this clonotype: The antigen remains unidentified.

Study-level results: Whether day 37 second-wave clones are SARS-CoV-2-specific was not confirmed. Whereas later expanders leaned CD4+, clones contracting day 15 to 85 showed a balanced CD4/CD8 makeup.

Libraries for TCRalpha and TCRbeta carried sample barcodes and unique molecular identifiers via 5'RACE. Each CDR3 protein gets one entry after TCRdb re-called the 5' RACE reads with MiXCR. The repertoire holds about 470,000 distinct CDR3 sequences, with approximately 23% as singletons. This TCR came from an adult woman who had mild COVID-19 (a few samples of this study predate the infection). Cell type and time point are not known. Source material: PBMCs or a T cell subset sorted from them (not recorded which).

The CDR3, as DNA: TGCGCCAGCGGTTCAGGGGGGAACACTGAAGCTTTCTTT. It specifies CASGSGGNTEAFF. V is TRBV5-1 and J is TRBJ1-1, with 7 bases aligning to TRBD1. The germline CDR1 and CDR2 sequences are SGHRS and YFSETQ. With 7 bases clipped from V and 1 base from J, the junction kept 4 bases outside the gene matches. CDR3 length: 13 residues.